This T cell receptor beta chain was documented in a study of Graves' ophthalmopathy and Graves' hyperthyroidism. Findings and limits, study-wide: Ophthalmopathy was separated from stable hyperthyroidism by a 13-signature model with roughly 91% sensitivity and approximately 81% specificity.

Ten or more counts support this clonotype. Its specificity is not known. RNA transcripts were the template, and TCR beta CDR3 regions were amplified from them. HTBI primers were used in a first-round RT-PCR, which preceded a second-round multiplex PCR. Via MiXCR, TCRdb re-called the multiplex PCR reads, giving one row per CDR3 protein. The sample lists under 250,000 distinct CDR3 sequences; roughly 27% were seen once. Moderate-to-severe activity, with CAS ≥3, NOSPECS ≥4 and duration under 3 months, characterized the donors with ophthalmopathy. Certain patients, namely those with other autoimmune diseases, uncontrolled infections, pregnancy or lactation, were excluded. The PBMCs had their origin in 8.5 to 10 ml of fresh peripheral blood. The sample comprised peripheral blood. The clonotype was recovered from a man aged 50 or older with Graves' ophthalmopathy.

CDR3 region: CASSEARRGRSYEQYF. CDR3 DNA: TGTGCCAGCAGTGAAGCTCGCCGGGGGAGGTCCTACGAGCAGTACTTC. The J gene is TRBJ2-7, the V gene TRBV2, with a weak D call TRBD2 (6 bases). This CDR3 contains 16 residues. CDR1 and CDR2 (germline): SNHLY, FYNNEI. With 0 bases removed from V and 1 base from J, the gap between germline ends came to 13 bases.